The text below deals with one T cell receptor (beta chain). What it recognizes is unknown. The data derive from a study of CD8+ T cells in alopecia areata. Study overall: Each day, treated patients took oral tofacitinib twice, at 5 to 10 mg per dose. Findings and limits, study-wide: Only one nonresponder was present, which leaves the link between baseline CD8+ expansion and response uncertain.

The sample's treatment: oral pan-JAK inhibitor, 5-10 mg twice daily. cDNA reverse transcribed from extracted RNA served as the sequencing template. Measured with immunoSEQ multiplex PCR; TCRdb has only the in-frame clones, and not every one. This sample has around 100,000 clones, with about nine tenths found just once. CDR1 is MNHEY, CDR2 SMNVEV, per germline (reference sequence). The CDR3 is 16 residues long. The V and J ends lost 5 bases and 2 bases respectively, with 16 bases between them. This receptor was obtained from a human donor with alopecia areata. The V call is TRBV27, the J call TRBJ2-1; D not certain. Sequences were derived from CD8+ T cells sorted from blood, sampled around week 34, from a patient treated with tofacitinib. The CDR3 DNA sequence: TGTGCCAGCAGTCCCCCCAGCGAGGCTCCCTACAATGAGCAGTTCTTC. Translated: CASSPPSEAPYNEQFF.